A single sample is the source of the 20 T cell receptor beta chains below, sequenced in a study of graft-versus-host responses after intestinal transplantation. Antigens for these TCRs are unknown. Profiling relied on immunoSEQ multiplex PCR, and the TCRdb table lists in-frame clones only, not all of them. Here the sample spans 80,000 to 100,000 clones, about 89% being singletons. The sequences come from unstimulated CD4+ T cells sorted from spleen or lymph node cells, collected before intestinal transplant. The receptors derive from a human donor who received an intestinal transplant.

This chain connects TRBV18 to TRBJ2-4; a possible D gene is TRBD1 (6 bases). Germline lookup yields CDR1 KGHSH and CDR2 LQKENI. V lost 6 bases, J lost 0 bases, and 18 bases lay in between. CDR3 length equals 17 residues. The CDR3 DNA follows: TGTGCCAGCTCCAGGACCGGGACAATTATAGCCAAAAACATTCAGTACTTC. Its translation: CASSRTGTIIAKNIQYF.

This clone was counted a few times. The gene calls are TRBV4-2 and TRBJ1-5; D is unresolved. V was clipped by 0 bases and J by 12 bases, with 12 bases between them. CDR3 length equals 13 residues. Germline V lookup: CDR1 LGHNA, CDR2 YNFKEQ. The CDR3 DNA reads as TGTGCCAGCAGCCAAGATTGGAATCAGGTCCAGCATTTT. Protein product: CASSQDWNQVQHF.

The CDR3 bases are TGCGCCAGCAGCTTGGGACTAGCGGGGTCCTACAATGAGCAGTTCTTC. Translated: CASSLGLAGSYNEQFF. The chain has TRBV5-1 and TRBJ2-1; 11 bases match TRBD2. Germline V lookup: CDR1 SGHRS, CDR2 YFSETQ. V lost 0 bases to trimming and J lost 1 base; unmatched junction nucleotides: 0. This CDR3 has 16 residues.

This chain uses TRBV18 with TRBJ1-2, with D unclear. V lost 4 bases to trimming and J lost 0 bases, with 9 bases between them. Germline V gene sequence: CDR1 KGHSH, CDR2 LQKENI. There are 14 residues in the CDR3. The DNA of the CDR3 is TGTGCCAGCTCACAGGATACAGCTAACTATGGCTACACCTTC. As protein: CASSQDTANYGYTF.

CDR3 in amino acids: CASSVTGTFYNEQFF. CDR3 nucleotides: TGTGCCAGCAGTGTGACGGGAACATTCTACAATGAGCAGTTCTTC. The gene calls are TRBV2 and TRBJ2-1; tentative D call: TRBD2 (5 bases). CDR3 length: 15 residues. V lost 4 bases to trimming and J lost 3 bases, with 13 bases between them. Germline-derived CDR1 and CDR2 are SNHLY and FYNNEI.

The V gene is TRBV5-1, the J gene TRBJ2-5, with 7 positions matching TRBD1. Germline V gene sequence: CDR1 SGHRS, CDR2 YFSETQ. The V gene end was trimmed by 3 bases and the J gene end by 1 base; junction bases not matched to a gene: 6. The CDR3 contains 15 residues. The DNA for the CDR3 is TGCGCCAGCAGCTCCGGACAGGCGCTCCAAGAGACCCAGTACTTC. Amino acids: CASSSGQALQETQYF.

This chain joins TRBV19 and TRBJ1-1; D is possibly TRBD1 (6 bases). There are 13 residues in the CDR3. The ends were cut back, 5 bases at V and 4 bases at J, with 11 bases in the middle. In germline, CDR1 is LNHDA, CDR2 SQIVND (reference sequence). The DNA for the CDR3 is TGTGCCAGTAGTGTGGACAGTGGCACTGAAGCTTTCTTT. Residues: CASSVDSGTEAFF.

The chain combines TRBV5-1 with TRBJ2-1, with 11 bases lining up with TRBD2. J lost 10 bases, V lost 0 bases, and 6 bases had no gene match. Germline CDR1 SGHRS, CDR2 YFSETQ. CDR3 length: 15 amino acids. CDR3 amino acids: CASSLGVAGGREQFF. The CDR3 coding sequence is TGCGCCAGCAGCTTGGGAGTAGCGGGGGGGCGGGAGCAGTTCTTC.

The V gene is TRBV5-1, the J gene TRBJ2-2; tentatively, D is TRBD2 (6 bases). The V end was cut by 3 bases, the J end by 3 bases, with 6 bases between. Germline V gene sequence: CDR1 SGHRS, CDR2 YFSETQ. The CDR3 contains 13 residues. CDR3 in amino acids: CASSSGDTGELFF. CDR3 nucleotides: TGCGCCAGCAGCTCGGGGGACACCGGGGAGCTGTTTTTT.

The chain combines TRBV5-4 with TRBJ2-3; no firm D call. V gave up 0 bases and J gave up 4 bases, with 12 bases separating them. The CDR3 length is 15 residues. The germline CDR1 and CDR2 sequences are SGHNT and YYREEE (reference sequence). The CDR3 loop is CASSLVGRNSDTQYF. The CDR3 nucleotides are TGTGCCAGCAGCTTGGTGGGCAGGAACTCAGATACGCAGTATTTT.

The chain couples TRBV30 to TRBJ1-2, with TRBD1 identical over 10 bases. CDR3 length equals 15 residues. Germline V gene sequence: CDR1 GTSNPN, CDR2 SVGIG (reference sequence). The V and J ends lost 2 bases and 6 bases, in that order; junction bases with no gene match: 9. CDR3 sequence reads: CAWSLDRQGADGYTF. CDR3 DNA: TGTGCCTGGAGTCTTGACCGACAGGGGGCTGATGGCTACACCTTC.

This sequence joins TRBV28 and TRBJ1-4; D is possibly TRBD1 (5 bases). Germline V gene data show CDR1 as MDHEN and CDR2 as SYDVKM. Trimming took 2 bases from V and 8 from J, leaving 9 bases between them. The CDR3 loop spans 13 amino acids. The CDR3 DNA follows: TGTGCCAGCAGTTTACAGGGCGTAGAAAAACTGTTTTTT. It yields the protein CASSLQGVEKLFF.

The chain's CDR3 is CASSFSSAGSGYTF. DNA for the CDR3: TGTGCCAGCAGCTTCAGCTCCGCAGGATCTGGCTACACCTTC. The V and J genes are TRBV5-6 and TRBJ1-2, with D hard to call. V lost 2 bases, J lost 7 bases, and 15 bases lay in between. CDR1 SGHDT and CDR2 YYEEEE come from the germline V gene. The CDR3 totals 14 residues.

This chain connects TRBV10-2 to TRBJ2-1, with 10 bases identical to TRBD2. Germline CDR1 WSHSY, CDR2 SAAADI. With V trimmed by 4 bases and J by 1 base, 13 bases remained unmatched. The CDR3 covers 19 residues. As DNA, the CDR3 is TGCGCCAGCAGTGCGGCGAGCGGGGGGGCCGGGATTTCCTACAATGAGCAGTTCTTC. This gives the protein CASSAASGGAGISYNEQFF.

The CDR3 DNA follows: TGTGCCAGCAGCGACGGTCCGGGGGGGCAAGAGACCCAGTACTTC. As protein: CASSDGPGGQETQYF. V is TRBV5-6 and J is TRBJ2-5, with 8 bases matching TRBD2. V was pared by 4 bases and J by 2 bases, with 7 bases of the junction left unmatched. Germline CDR1 and CDR2: SGHDT and YYEEEE. This CDR3 contains 15 residues.

The chain links TRBV5-4 to TRBJ2-1; weak D call: TRBD1 (5 bases). This CDR3 has 12 amino acids. Trimming removed 4 bases from V and 9 bases from J, with 11 bases in between. Germline CDR1 is SGHNT and CDR2 is YYREEE (reference sequence). CDR3 in DNA: TGTGCCAGCAGCCGAACAGGATCTGAGCAGTTCTTC. It specifies CASSRTGSEQFF.

The chain links TRBV5-1 to TRBJ2-7, with 8 bases that match TRBD1. The J segment lost 0 bases and the V segment lost 4 bases, leaving 12 bases of the junction unmatched. Per the germline V gene, CDR1 is SGHRS and CDR2 is YFSETQ. This CDR3 has 17 amino acids. For the CDR3, the DNA is TGCGCCAGCAGCCCCAAGGGGAGACAGGGGTCCTCCTACGAGCAGTACTTC. Translation: CASSPKGRQGSSYEQYF.

The chain links TRBV7-9 to TRBJ1-4, with D unresolved. CDR1 and CDR2 from the germline V gene are SEHNR and FQNEAQ (reference sequence). This CDR3 comprises 17 residues. V was cut by 1 base and J by 0 bases, with 12 bases left in between. The CDR3 reads CASSLDRRHSTNEKLFF. CDR3 sequence (DNA): TGTGCCAGCAGCTTAGATAGGAGGCACTCAACTAATGAAAAACTGTTTTTT.

This chain joins TRBV11-2 and TRBJ2-7; TRBD2 matches 7 bases. The CDR3 spans 16 residues. CDR1 and CDR2 from the germline V gene are SGHAT and FQNNGV. V lost 2 bases to trimming and J lost 7 bases; unmatched junction nucleotides: 14. In DNA, the CDR3 is TGTGCCAGCAGCTTACACTTCTTTGGGGAGGGGAAGGAGCAGTACTTC. Amino acids: CASSLHFFGEGKEQYF.

This rearrangement joins TRBV10-2 to TRBJ1-1; possible D gene TRBD1, 6 bases. The germline gives CDR1 WSHSY, CDR2 SAAADI. Trimming took 6 bases from V and 5 from J, leaving 13 bases between them. CDR3 length: 13 residues. The CDR3 DNA reads TGCGCCAGCAGGGGTACAGGGCTAACTGAAGCTTTCTTT. This translates into CASRGTGLTEAFF.